The 20 T cell receptor beta chains presented below share a single source sample, sequenced in a study of T-cell reconstitution after alpha-beta-depleted transplantation in children. Unique molecular identifiers were used to barcode this TCRbeta library. Via MiXCR, TCRdb re-called the PCR reads, giving one row per CDR3 protein. The sample gives 80,000 or so distinct CDR3 sequences, roughly 15% of which show up once; 25% to 30% is in the top ten. The specimen was PBMCs, mostly from graft donor cells, collected 180 days after TCRalphabeta/CD19-depleted stem cell transplant. The receptors here all came from a male patient aged 2-15 years who had a stem cell transplant for acute lymphoblastic leukemia, so the T cells may come from the graft donor.

V gene TRBV5-1 combines with J gene TRBJ1-1; 9 nucleotides align to TRBD1. The junction had 5 bases not matched to a gene; V was cut back by 0 bases and J by 5 bases. CDR3 length: 15 residues. Germline assignment: CDR1 SGHRS and CDR2 YFSETQ. This chain's CDR3 is CASSLGRDRATEAFF. CDR3 DNA: TGCGCCAGCAGCTTGGGCCGGGACAGGGCTACTGAAGCTTTCTTT.

There are a few counts of this clonotype. This rearrangement joins TRBV20-1 to TRBJ2-3; weak D call: TRBD2 (7 bases). CDR1 is DFQATT and CDR2 is SNEGSKA in the germline V gene (reference sequence). CDR3 length equals 12 residues. The CDR3 DNA reads TGCACCAAGAGGGGGGGAACAGATACGCAGTATTTT. Translating it yields CTKRGGTDTQYF.

This chain links TRBV9 with TRBJ1-1; possibly TRBD1 for D (6 bases). CDR1 SGDLS and CDR2 YYNGEE come from the germline V gene. Trimming removed 0 bases from V and 1 base from J, with 16 bases in between. CDR3 length: 17 amino acids. This CDR3 is CASSVGTEHTANTEAFF. The CDR3 nucleotides are TGTGCCAGCAGCGTAGGGACAGAACACACCGCGAACACTGAAGCTTTCTTT.

The sample holds a few counts of this clonotype. The chain combines TRBV10-3 with TRBJ2-7, with unresolved D. Germline lookup yields CDR1 ENHRY and CDR2 SYGVKD. This CDR3 spans 12 amino acids. Between the trimmed V and J ends, which lost 10 bases and 1 base, there was a span of 11 bases. The CDR3 here is CATGWISYEQYF. DNA of the CDR3: TGTGCCACCGGATGGATTTCCTACGAGCAGTACTTC.

V usage is TRBV20-1 and J usage is TRBJ1-1; no reliable D call. This CDR3 contains 11 residues. Germline V gene sequence: CDR1 DFQATT, CDR2 SNEGSKA (reference sequence). Trimming took 4 bases from V and 0 from J, leaving 3 bases between them. The CDR3 loop reads CSAILNTEAFF. In DNA form, the CDR3 reads TGCAGTGCTATTCTGAACACTGAAGCTTTCTTT.

J is TRBJ2-2 and V is TRBV18; D is unresolved. Germline V gives CDR1 KGHSH, CDR2 LQKENI. The CDR3 has 15 amino acids. Between the trimmed V and J ends, which lost 4 bases and 1 base, there was a span of 10 bases. The CDR3 coding sequence is TGTGCCAGCTCACTTCGGGCTTTGAACACCGGGGAGCTGTTTTTT. Translated: CASSLRALNTGELFF.

This clonotype was seen more than once but under ten times. The CDR3 DNA sequence: TGTGCCAGCAACCTCCGGGACAGGGTTATTTCTGGGGCCAACGTCCTGACTTTC. Its translation is CASNLRDRVISGANVLTF. The chain links TRBV25-1 to TRBJ2-6; 9 bases map to TRBD1. Germline V gene data show CDR1 as MGHDK and CDR2 as SYGVNS. CDR3 size: 18 residues. Trimming at V came to 7 bases and at J to 1 base, leaving 11 bases not matched to a gene.

The chain links TRBV5-1 to TRBJ1-1; D not certain. The CDR3 spans 15 residues. Per the germline V gene, CDR1 is SGHRS and CDR2 is YFSETQ. Trimming removed 0 bases at V and 6 bases at J, with 15 bases between. CDR3 nucleotide sequence: TGCGCCAGCAGCTTGGGGGCAGACCTAAGGGCTGAAGCTTTCTTT. It encodes CASSLGADLRAEAFF.

There are a few counts of this clonotype. This chain links TRBV18 with TRBJ1-2; D remains unclear. Per the germline V gene, CDR1 is KGHSH and CDR2 is LQKENI. This CDR3 has 13 residues. Between the trimmed V and J ends, which lost 2 bases and 1 base, there was a span of 5 bases. The CDR3 protein is CASSPGHNYGYTF. Written as DNA, the CDR3 is TGTGCCAGCTCACCAGGGCATAACTATGGCTACACCTTC. The variable domain in full, with the rest retrieved from reference TRBV18 and TRBJ1-2, is NAGVMQNPRHLVRRRGQEARLRCSPMKGHSHVYWYRQLPEEGLKFMVYLQKENIIDESGMPKERFSAEFPKEGPSILRIQQVVRGDSAAYFCASSPGHNYGYTFGSGTRLTVV.

In this sample, this clonotype turned up a few times. The chain has TRBV11-2 and TRBJ2-1, with D perhaps matching TRBD2 (5 bases). The germline CDR1 and CDR2 sequences are SGHAT and FQNNGV. The CDR3 totals 19 residues. The V end lost 1 base, the J end lost 0 bases, and 19 bases lay between the germline ends. The CDR3 sequence: CASSLGASLRASSYNEQFF. The DNA for the CDR3 is TGTGCCAGCAGCTTAGGGGCTAGCCTAAGAGCTAGCTCCTACAATGAGCAGTTCTTC.

This CDR3 is CASSFDRGQEQFF. CDR3 DNA: TGTGCCAGCAGCTTCGACAGGGGGCAGGAGCAGTTCTTC. The V call is TRBV7-7, the J call TRBJ2-1; 10 bases are a match to TRBD1. The CDR3 runs to 13 residues. The V segment lost 3 bases and the J segment 10 bases; nucleotides outside the gene matches: 3. Germline lookup yields CDR1 SSHAT and CDR2 FNYEAQ (reference sequence).

The sample holds a few counts of this clonotype. The genes are TRBV27 and TRBJ2-7, with 7 bases that match TRBD1. There are 14 residues in the CDR3. V was clipped by 6 bases and J by 4 bases; unmatched bases: 9. Germline CDR1 reads MNHEY; CDR2 reads SMNVEV (reference sequence). CDR3: CASRKAGTEYEQYF. The CDR3, as DNA: TGTGCCAGCAGGAAGGCCGGGACAGAGTACGAGCAGTACTTC.

This clonotype has more than one count but fewer than ten. The genes are TRBV20-1 and TRBJ1-2; D might be TRBD1 (5 bases). The CDR3 extends over 14 amino acids. Germline assignment: CDR1 DFQATT and CDR2 SNEGSKA (reference sequence). Trimming stripped 3 bases from V and 2 bases from J, with 13 bases between. The CDR3 region is CSARREGLNYGYTF. As DNA, the CDR3 is TGCAGTGCTAGGAGAGAGGGGTTAAACTATGGCTACACCTTC.

V is TRBV7-6 and J is TRBJ1-4; 7 positions match TRBD1. J was trimmed by 12 bases and V by 5 bases; bases with no gene match: 9. The CDR3 consists of 13 residues. Germline CDR1 SGHVS, CDR2 FNYEAQ. The CDR3 loop is CASSPPDRRELFF. The CDR3 nucleotides read TGTGCCAGCAGCCCACCGGACAGGAGGGAACTGTTTTTT.

In its sample, this clonotype was seen a few times. This chain joins TRBV14 and TRBJ2-5; the D is unclear. The CDR3 length is 11 residues. Germline values: CDR1 SGHDN, CDR2 FVKESK. V dropped 2 bases and J dropped 2 bases, with 0 bases sitting between them. CDR3 in amino acids: CASSQQETQYF. CDR3 sequence (DNA): TGTGCCAGCAGCCAACAAGAGACCCAGTACTTC.

This clonotype appeared a few times. J is TRBJ2-2 and V is TRBV4-3, with TRBD2 matching 10 bases. With 2 bases clipped from V and 0 bases from J, the junction kept 6 bases outside the gene matches. Germline CDR1 is LGHNA and CDR2 is YSLEER. The CDR3 totals 18 residues. The CDR3 DNA sequence: TGCGCCAGCAGCCAAACACTAGCGGGACACTCGAACACCGGGGAGCTGTTTTTT. It is translated as CASSQTLAGHSNTGELFF.

CDR3 DNA sequence: TGTGCCAGCAGCCAAGATATAGCGGGGGGGCCCGAGACCCAGTACTTC. Residues: CASSQDIAGGPETQYF. The chain couples TRBV3-1 to TRBJ2-5, with 11 bases matching TRBD2. Germline V lookup: CDR1 LGHDT, CDR2 YNNKEL (reference sequence). This CDR3 comprises 16 residues. V trimming: 0 bases; J trimming: 5 bases; junction bases outside the gene matches: 5.

The chain carries TRBV7-9 and TRBJ2-2; 8 bases match TRBD1. The CDR3 totals 16 residues. After removal of 5 bases from V and 3 bases from J, the junction contained 8 bases not matched to a gene. Germline loops: CDR1 SEHNR, CDR2 FQNEAQ (reference sequence). The CDR3 region is CASSPRTGSHTGELFF. The CDR3 coding sequence is TGTGCCAGCAGCCCCCGGACAGGGTCTCACACCGGGGAGCTGTTTTTT.

This clonotype came up a few times. The chain couples TRBV27 to TRBJ2-1; 10 bases agree with TRBD2. CDR1 and CDR2 (germline): MNHEY, SMNVEV (reference sequence). Trimming cost V 9 bases and J 6 bases; bases outside gene matches: 8. The CDR3 consists of 14 residues. Written as DNA, the CDR3 is TGTGCCAGTTCCGGGACTAGCGACCTCAATGAGCAGTTCTTC. Its translation: CASSGTSDLNEQFF.

This chain joins TRBV20-1 and TRBJ1-2, with D tentatively TRBD1 (5 bases). The V gene's germline CDR1 is DFQATT and CDR2 SNEGSKA (reference sequence). Trimming removed 5 bases from V and 8 bases from J, with 12 bases in between. This CDR3 comprises 11 residues. CDR3 region: CSAWTRRGYTF. The CDR3 DNA reads TGCAGTGCTTGGACACGTCGCGGCTACACCTTC.